The sequence of this T cell receptor (beta chain) was determined in a study of control samples from healthy donors and cancer patients. Libraries were prepared by immunoSEQ multiplex PCR; TCRdb keeps only in-frame clonotypes and omits some of them. The profile covers fewer than 100,000 clones, with around nine tenths appearing a single time and around 5.7% taken by the ten largest. This CDR3 is built from 16 residues. In germline, CDR1 is SGHAT, CDR2 FQNNGV. V lost 3 bases, J lost 2 bases, and 15 bases lay in between. This sequence was found in a woman in her forties or fifties in good health. This chain links TRBV11-2 with TRBJ2-3; D might be TRBD2 (6 bases). Sequencing used blood. CDR3 coding DNA: TGTGCCAGCAGCTTCCGCTTGGGGGGACCCACAGATACGCAGTATTTT. It translates to CASSFRLGGPTDTQYF.